The 9 T cell receptor beta chains below were found in one sample sequenced in a study of CD8+ T cells in alopecia areata. RNA was isolated and reverse transcribed to cDNA, the sequencing template. Profiling relied on immunoSEQ multiplex PCR, and the TCRdb table lists in-frame clones only, not all of them. The sample contains about 150,000 clones, about 60% of which appear only once. The sequencing here drew on CD4+ T cells sorted from blood, taken at week 0. The receptors come from a human donor with alopecia areata.

This rearrangement joins TRBV10-3 to TRBJ2-7; no clear D gene. V dropped 7 bases and J dropped 1 base, with 11 bases sitting between them. Germline loops: CDR1 ENHRY, CDR2 SYGVKD. The CDR3 is 13 residues long. CDR3 loop: CAITADNSYEQYF. The CDR3 nucleotides read TGTGCCATCACAGCCGACAATTCCTACGAGCAGTACTTC.

The chain has TRBV6-5 and TRBJ1-2, with unresolved D. The CDR3 is 13 residues long. Germline V gene data show CDR1 as MNHEY and CDR2 as SVGAGI. V was trimmed by 6 bases and J by 5 bases, leaving 13 bases between them. The CDR3 loop reads CASREASGYGYTF. The CDR3 bases are TGTGCCAGCAGAGAGGCGTCCGGGTATGGCTACACCTTC.

This sequence joins TRBV7-6 and TRBJ2-3; TRBD2 aligns across 7 bases. In germline, CDR1 is SGHVS, CDR2 FNYEAQ. Germline trimming cut 7 bases from V and 4 bases from J; bases unmatched to any gene: 11. The CDR3 consists of 15 residues. As DNA, the CDR3 is TGTGCCAGCACCCAAAACGGGGGGTCTTCAGATACGCAGTATTTT. This gives the protein CASTQNGGSSDTQYF.

This clone was observed a few times. The V call is TRBV10-2, the J call TRBJ2-7, with TRBD1 matching 7 bases. V lost 3 bases and J lost 5; bases outside the gene matches: 4. CDR3 size: 13 residues. In germline, CDR1 is WSHSY, CDR2 SAAADI. The CDR3 is CASSDPTGDEQYF. CDR3 DNA sequence: TGCGCCAGCAGTGACCCCACAGGGGACGAGCAGTACTTC.

J is TRBJ1-5 and V is TRBV5-1, with unresolved D. CDR1 and CDR2 from the germline V gene are SGHRS and YFSETQ. Between the trimmed V and J ends, which lost 0 bases and 0 bases, there was a span of 4 bases. This CDR3 is 14 amino acids long. The CDR3 region has the DNA TGCGCCAGCAGCTTGGACAGTAGCAATCAGCCCCAGCATTTT. Its protein is CASSLDSSNQPQHF.

The chain links TRBV2 to TRBJ2-6; the D is unclear. Germline V gene sequence: CDR1 SNHLY, CDR2 FYNNEI. V shed 4 bases and J shed 8 bases, with 12 bases lying between them. CDR3 length: 14 residues. The CDR3 DNA sequence: TGTGCCAGCAGTGCAACCTGGTCACCCAACGTCCTGACTTTC. This sequence encodes CASSATWSPNVLTF.

This chain uses TRBV4-2 with TRBJ2-1; the match to TRBD1 covers 9 bases. Germline CDR1 is LGHNA and CDR2 is YNFKEQ. J lost 7 bases, V lost 0 bases, and 16 bases had no gene match. This CDR3 is built from 19 residues. CDR3 protein: CASSQEPPDGTGLLNEQFF. The CDR3 DNA follows: TGTGCCAGCAGCCAAGAACCCCCGGACGGGACAGGGTTATTGAATGAGCAGTTCTTC.

This clone was found once. V is TRBV5-1 and J is TRBJ2-2; no clear D. The length of the CDR3 is 14 residues. V dropped 0 bases and J dropped 1 base, with 4 bases sitting between them. The V gene's germline CDR1 is SGHRS and CDR2 YFSETQ. The CDR3 DNA reads TGCGCCAGCAGCTTGGGCATGAACACCGGGGAGCTGTTTTTT. Amino acids: CASSLGMNTGELFF. Full variable domain (rest looked up from reference TRBV5-1 and TRBJ2-2): KAGVTQTPRYLIKTRGQQVTLSCSPISGHRSVSWYQQTPGQGLQFLFEYFSETQRNKGNFPGRFSGRQFSNSRSEMNVSTLELGDSALYLCASSLGMNTGELFFGEGSRLTVL.

V usage is TRBV29-1 and J usage is TRBJ2-5; tentatively, D is TRBD1 (6 bases). V lost 4 bases, J lost 2 bases, and 8 bases lay in between. This CDR3 region has 12 residues. Germline V gives CDR1 SQVTM, CDR2 ANQGSEA. CDR3 in amino acids: CSVARGQETQYF. CDR3 nucleotide sequence: TGCAGCGTTGCGAGGGGGCAAGAGACCCAGTACTTC.